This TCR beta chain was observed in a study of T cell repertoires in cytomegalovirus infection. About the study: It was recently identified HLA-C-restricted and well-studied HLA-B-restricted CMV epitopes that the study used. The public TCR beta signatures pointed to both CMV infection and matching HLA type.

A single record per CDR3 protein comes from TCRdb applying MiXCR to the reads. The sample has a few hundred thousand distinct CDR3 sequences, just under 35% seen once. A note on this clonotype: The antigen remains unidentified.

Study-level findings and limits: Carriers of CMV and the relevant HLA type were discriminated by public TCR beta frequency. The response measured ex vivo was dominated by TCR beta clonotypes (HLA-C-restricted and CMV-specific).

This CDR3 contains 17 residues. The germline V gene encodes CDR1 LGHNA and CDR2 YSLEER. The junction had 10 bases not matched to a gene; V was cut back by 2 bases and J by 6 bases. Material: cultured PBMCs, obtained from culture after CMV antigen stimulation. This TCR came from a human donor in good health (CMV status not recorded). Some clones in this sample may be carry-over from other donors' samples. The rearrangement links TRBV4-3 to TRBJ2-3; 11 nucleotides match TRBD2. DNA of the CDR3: TGCGCCAGCAGCCAAAGGGTAGCGGGAGGGCCGAGGGATACGCAGTATTTT. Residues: CASSQRVAGGPRDTQYF.